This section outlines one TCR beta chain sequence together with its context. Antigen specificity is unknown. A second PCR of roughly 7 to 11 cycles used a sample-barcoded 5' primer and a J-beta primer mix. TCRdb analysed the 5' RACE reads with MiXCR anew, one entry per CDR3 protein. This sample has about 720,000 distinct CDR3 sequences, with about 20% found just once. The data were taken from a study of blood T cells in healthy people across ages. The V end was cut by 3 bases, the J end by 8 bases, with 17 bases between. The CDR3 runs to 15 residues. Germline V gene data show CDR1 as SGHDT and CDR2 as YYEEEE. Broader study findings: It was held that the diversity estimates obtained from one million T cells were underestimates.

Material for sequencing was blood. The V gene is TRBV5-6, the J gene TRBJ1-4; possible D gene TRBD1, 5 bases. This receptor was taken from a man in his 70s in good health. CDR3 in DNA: TGTGCCAGCAGCTCGGGACCATCCGGGCCCGAAAAACTGTTTTTT. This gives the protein CASSSGPSGPEKLFF.